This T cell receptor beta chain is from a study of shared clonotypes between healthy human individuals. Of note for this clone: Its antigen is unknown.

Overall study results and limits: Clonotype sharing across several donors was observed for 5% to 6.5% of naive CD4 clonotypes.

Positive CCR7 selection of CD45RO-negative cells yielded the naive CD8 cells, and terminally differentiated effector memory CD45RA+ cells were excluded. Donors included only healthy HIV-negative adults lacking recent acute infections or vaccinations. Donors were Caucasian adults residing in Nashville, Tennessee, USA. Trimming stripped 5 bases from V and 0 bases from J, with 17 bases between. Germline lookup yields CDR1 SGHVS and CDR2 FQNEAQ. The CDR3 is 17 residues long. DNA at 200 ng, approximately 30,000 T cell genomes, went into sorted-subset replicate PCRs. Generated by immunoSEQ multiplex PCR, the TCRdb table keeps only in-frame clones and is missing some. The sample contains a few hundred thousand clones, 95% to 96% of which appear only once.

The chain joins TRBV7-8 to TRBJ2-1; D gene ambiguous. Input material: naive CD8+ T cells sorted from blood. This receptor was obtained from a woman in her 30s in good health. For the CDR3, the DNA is TGTGCCAGCAGCCGAGTGAAGACTCGCCACTCCTACAATGAGCAGTTCTTC. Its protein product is CASSRVKTRHSYNEQFF.